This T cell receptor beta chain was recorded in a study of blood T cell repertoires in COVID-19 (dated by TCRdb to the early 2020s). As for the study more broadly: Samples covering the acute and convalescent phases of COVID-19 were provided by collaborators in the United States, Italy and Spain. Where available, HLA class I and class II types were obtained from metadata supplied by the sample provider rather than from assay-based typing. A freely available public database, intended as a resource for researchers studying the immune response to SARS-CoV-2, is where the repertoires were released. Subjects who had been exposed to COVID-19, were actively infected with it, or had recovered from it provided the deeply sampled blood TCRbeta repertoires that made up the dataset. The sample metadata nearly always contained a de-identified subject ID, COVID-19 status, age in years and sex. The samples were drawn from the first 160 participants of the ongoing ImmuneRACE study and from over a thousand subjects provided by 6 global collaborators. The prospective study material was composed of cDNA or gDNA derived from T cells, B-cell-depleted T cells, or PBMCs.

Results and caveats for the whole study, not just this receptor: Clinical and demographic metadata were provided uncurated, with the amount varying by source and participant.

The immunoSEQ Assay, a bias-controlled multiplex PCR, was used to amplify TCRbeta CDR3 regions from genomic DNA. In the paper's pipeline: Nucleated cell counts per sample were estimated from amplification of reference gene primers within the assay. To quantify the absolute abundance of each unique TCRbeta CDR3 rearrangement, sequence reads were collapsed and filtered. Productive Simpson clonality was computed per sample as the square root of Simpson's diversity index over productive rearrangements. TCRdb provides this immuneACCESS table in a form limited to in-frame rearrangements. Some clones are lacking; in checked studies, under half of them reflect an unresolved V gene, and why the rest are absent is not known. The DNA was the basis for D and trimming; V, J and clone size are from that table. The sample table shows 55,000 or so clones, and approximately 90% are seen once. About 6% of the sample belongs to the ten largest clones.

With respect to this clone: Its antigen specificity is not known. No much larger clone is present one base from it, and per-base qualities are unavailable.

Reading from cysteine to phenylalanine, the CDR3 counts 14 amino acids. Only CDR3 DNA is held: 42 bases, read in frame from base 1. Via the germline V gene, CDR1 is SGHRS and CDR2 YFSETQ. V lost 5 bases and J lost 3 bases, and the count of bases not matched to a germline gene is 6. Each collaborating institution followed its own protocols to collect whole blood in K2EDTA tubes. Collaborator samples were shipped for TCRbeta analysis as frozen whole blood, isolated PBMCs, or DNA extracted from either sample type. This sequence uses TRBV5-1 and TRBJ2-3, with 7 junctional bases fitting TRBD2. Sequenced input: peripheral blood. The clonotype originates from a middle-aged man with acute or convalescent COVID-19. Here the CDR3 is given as CASRAGELTDTQYF. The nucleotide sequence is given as TGCGCCAGCAGGGCGGGAGAGTTGACAGATACGCAGTATTTT.